The sequence of this TCR beta chain was determined in a study of tumor-infiltrating lymphocytes in oesophageal squamous cell carcinoma. TCRdb analysed the PCR reads with MiXCR anew, one entry per CDR3 protein. The table includes roughly 20,000 distinct CDR3 sequences, around 40% detected once. This clonotype was seen ten or more times. The CDR3 has 16 amino acids. Germline-derived CDR1 and CDR2 are LNHDA and SQIVND (reference sequence). V was clipped by 2 bases and J by 7 bases; unmatched bases: 8. Sequencing used blood. This TCR derives from a male donor with esophageal squamous cell carcinoma. The gene calls are TRBV19 and TRBJ2-1; 10 nucleotides align to TRBD2. CDR3 DNA sequence: TGTGCCAGTAGTATAACGGCTAGCGGGAGTCGTAATGAGCAGTTCTTC. Encoded protein: CASSITASGSRNEQFF.